This entry lists 10 T cell receptor beta chains sequenced from one sample in a study of T cells in Graves' hyperthyroidism and ophthalmopathy. TCR beta CDR3 regions were amplified from RNA. HTBI primers were the set used in a first-round RT-PCR of the TCR CDR3. TCRdb reprocessed the multiplex PCR reads via MiXCR and lists one record per CDR3 protein. The sample yields approximately 480,000 distinct CDR3 sequences, 20% to 25% seen once. Sequenced material: blood. All receptors come from a man aged 18-30 years with Graves' hyperthyroidism.

Ten or more counts support this clonotype. The V and J genes are TRBV10-3 and TRBJ2-5; 11 bases agree with TRBD2. V shed 6 bases, J shed 4 bases, and the junction held 7 bases outside the gene matches. Per the germline V gene, CDR1 is ENHRY and CDR2 is SYGVKD. The CDR3 covers 15 residues. CDR3 bases: TGTGCCATCAGGCCGGGACTAGCGGCGGGAGAGACCCAGTACTTC. Amino acid sequence: CAIRPGLAAGETQYF.

This clonotype turned up a few times. This chain uses TRBV6-1 with TRBJ1-2; weak D call: TRBD1 (5 bases). The V end lost 9 bases, the J end lost 5 bases, and 16 bases lay between the germline ends. This CDR3 has 13 residues. Germline-derived CDR1 and CDR2 are MNHNS and SASEGT. The CDR3 DNA sequence: TGTGCCAGTATTGGCGGGGGTTCGTATGGCTACACCTTC. Translating gives CASIGGGSYGYTF.

This clonotype was recorded many times. This chain connects TRBV2 to TRBJ2-5; tentatively, D is TRBD2 (6 bases). Germline lookup yields CDR1 SNHLY and CDR2 FYNNEI. The CDR3 has 14 residues. Trimming removed 8 bases at V and 5 bases at J, with 18 bases between. CDR3 bases: TGTGCCAGCTCTCAAGGAGGGTACGGGGAGACCCAGTACTTC. Translation: CASSQGGYGETQYF. The full variable domain, rest sourced from reference TRBV2 and TRBJ2-5, is EPEVTQTPSHQVTQMGQEVILRCVPISNHLYFYWYRQILGQKVEFLVSFYNNEISEKSEIFDDQFSVERPDGSNFTLKIRSTKLEDSAMYFCASSQGGYGETQYFGPGTRLLVL.

V is TRBV29-1 and J is TRBJ2-7; 8 positions agree with TRBD2. Germline CDR1 SQVTM, CDR2 ANQGSEA. CDR3 length: 13 residues. The junction had 3 bases not matched to a gene; V was cut back by 5 bases and J by 0 bases. This chain's CDR3 is CSVQRGGSYEQYF. Written as DNA, the CDR3 is TGCAGCGTTCAACGGGGGGGCTCCTACGAGCAGTACTTC.

This clonotype showed up just a few times. This chain joins TRBV30 and TRBJ1-5; TRBD1 might be the D (5 bases). Trimming removed 2 bases at V and 4 bases at J, with 15 bases between. Germline assignment: CDR1 GTSNPN and CDR2 SVGIG (reference sequence). The length of the CDR3 is 15 residues. The CDR3 DNA is TGTGCCTGGAGTACCGGGGGGGTGGGAAATCAGCCCCAGCATTTT. Translating gives CAWSTGGVGNQPQHF.

This clonotype was detected many times. CDR3 sequence: CASSQDWGRPSYEQYF. CDR3 DNA sequence: TGCGCCAGCAGCCAAGATTGGGGACGTCCTTCTTACGAGCAGTACTTC. The genes are TRBV4-1 and TRBJ2-7; D could derive from TRBD1 or TRBD2 (5 bases each). Germline loops: CDR1 MGHRA, CDR2 YSYEKL. Deletions cut 0 bases from V and 4 bases from J, with 16 bases between. The CDR3 extends over 16 amino acids.

The chain joins TRBV6-5 to TRBJ2-5; 8 nucleotides agree with TRBD2. V lost 4 bases, J lost 4 bases, and 17 bases stayed unmatched. Per germline, CDR1 MNHEY and CDR2 SVGAGI. The CDR3 is 18 amino acids. CDR3 amino acids: CASSFGLGRVAGIETQYF. DNA for the CDR3: TGTGCCAGCAGTTTCGGTCTTGGGAGGGTAGCGGGGATAGAGACCCAGTACTTC.

V usage is TRBV27 and J usage is TRBJ2-2; either TRBD1 or TRBD2 may fit D (5 bases each). Germline V gives CDR1 MNHEY, CDR2 SMNVEV (reference sequence). V lost 5 bases and J lost 0, with 13 bases in between. The CDR3 is made up of 16 amino acids. CDR3 sequence reads: CASSARQGPNTGELFF. CDR3 DNA sequence: TGTGCCAGCAGTGCGAGGCAGGGACCGAACACCGGGGAGCTGTTTTTT.

This clonotype was observed many times. The J gene is TRBJ1-1, the V gene TRBV30, with D hard to call. There are 13 residues in the CDR3. Germline values: CDR1 GTSNPN, CDR2 SVGIG (reference sequence). V lost 5 bases to trimming and J lost 1 base, with 11 bases between them. CDR3 in amino acids: CAWARTPNTEAFF. CDR3 DNA: TGTGCCTGGGCCCGGACCCCGAACACTGAAGCTTTCTTT.

This chain links TRBV30 with TRBJ1-1; possible D gene TRBD1, 5 bases. Germline V gives CDR1 GTSNPN, CDR2 SVGIG (reference sequence). The CDR3 totals 14 residues. V shed 1 base and J shed 4 bases, with 13 bases lying between them. CDR3 protein: CAWSAEGPLTEAFF. The CDR3 nucleotides read TGTGCCTGGAGTGCCGAGGGGCCGCTCACTGAAGCTTTCTTT.